The source of this T cell receptor (beta chain) is a study of blood T cell repertoires in COVID-19. Whole-study context: Samples taken during acute and convalescent COVID-19 were collected in the United States, Italy and Spain. Sources were T cells, B-cell-depleted T cells, or PBMCs; the material itself was cDNA or gDNA.

The CDR3 consists of 17 residues. Germline lookup yields CDR1 GTSNPN and CDR2 SVGIG (reference sequence). As processed by the authors: It was from reference gene primer amplification that nucleated cell counts were estimated. TCRdb keeps only in-frame clones here, not all; method: immunoSEQ multiplex PCR. That table is the source of V, J and clone size, and D and trimming were worked out from the DNA. Among 180,000 or so clones, around 85% were seen once, and the ten largest hold roughly 14%. This clonotype originated in a man aged 50 or older who had recovered from COVID-19. This sequence joins TRBV30 and TRBJ1-3; 9 bases map to TRBD1. Input material: peripheral blood. In DNA form, the CDR3 reads TGTGCGGTGGGGGACAGGGAACTTTTTAGCGCTGGAAACACCATATATTTT. Protein product: CAVGDRELFSAGNTIYF.